This TCR beta chain originates from a study of cytomegalovirus exposure and HLA in healthy donors. Whole-study findings and limits: Some V segments, TRBV6-2 and TRBV6-3 among them, were indistinguishable and were therefore excluded.

This clone is a singleton in its sample. Its antigen remains unknown. 13 Jbeta primers and 60 Vbeta primers were used for the PCR. As originally analysed: Counted up in a later analysis, unique TCR beta chains came to about 83 million, with about 9.9 million shared. Profiling relied on immunoSEQ multiplex PCR, and the TCRdb table lists in-frame clones only, not all of them. V and J calls and clone size are given by that table; D and trimming were obtained from the DNA. The sample holds about 110,000 clones, more than 65% seen once. The CDR3 totals 14 residues. The V gene end was trimmed by 3 bases and the J gene end by 3 bases; junction bases not matched to a gene: 4. Germline CDR1 and CDR2: SGHTA and FQGNSA.

The rearrangement joins TRBV7-2 to TRBJ1-2; TRBD1 matches at 7 bases. This clonotype was obtained from a man aged 30-40 years in good health and CMV-seropositive. Sequencing was done on a sample of PBMCs. In DNA form, the CDR3 reads TGTGCCAGCAGCTTGCAGAGGGGGCACTATGGCTACACCTTC. The encoded protein is CASSLQRGHYGYTF.